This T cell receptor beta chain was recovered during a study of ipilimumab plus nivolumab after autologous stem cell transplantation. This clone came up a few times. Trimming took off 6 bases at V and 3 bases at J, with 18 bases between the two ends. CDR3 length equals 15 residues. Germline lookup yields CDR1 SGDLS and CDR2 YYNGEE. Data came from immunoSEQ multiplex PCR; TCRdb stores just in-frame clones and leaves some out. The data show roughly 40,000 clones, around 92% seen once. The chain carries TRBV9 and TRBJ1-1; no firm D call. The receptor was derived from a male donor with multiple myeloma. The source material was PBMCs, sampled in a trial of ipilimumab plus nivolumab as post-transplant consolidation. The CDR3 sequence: CASTPDWARYTEAFF. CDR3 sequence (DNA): TGTGCCAGCACCCCGGATTGGGCGAGGTACACTGAAGCTTTCTTT.